The rows below give T cell receptor beta chains drawn from one sample of a study of blood T cell repertoires in COVID-19. Method: immunoSEQ multiplex PCR; TCRdb's copy keeps in-frame clones and lacks some. This table has about 200,000 clones, around three quarters appearing once. Material: peripheral blood. The receptors were sampled from a woman in her 70s with acute or convalescent COVID-19. Each CDR3 is given with its conserved first and last residue. A D gene is named only where the DNA matches it firmly. A clone size is listed for some rows: how often the clone was seen (once, few, many), or a class if it is expanded.

>TRBJ2-5|14|few|TRBD1|TRBV7-8
TGTGCCAGCAGCTTGGGGGACAGCGGAGAGACCCAGTACTTC
CASSLGDSGETQYF
>TRBJ2-1|16|NA|TRBD2|TRBV28
TGTGCCAGCAGTACTTCCGGAGAAGCGGGAGGGGATGAGCAGTTCTTC
CASSTSGEAGGDEQFF
>TRBJ2-1|14|NA|TRBD2|TRBV30
TGTGCCTGGAGTGTAGGGCGGGGGGGGAATGAGCAGTTCTTC
CAWSVGRGGNEQFF
>TRBJ2-1|16|NA|TRBD2|TRBV7-6
TGTGCCAGCAGCTTAGGGGGAGTAGCGGGAGTGGGTGAGCAGTTCTTC
CASSLGGVAGVGEQFF
>TRBJ2-7|18|NA|TRBD1|TRBV2
TGTGCCAGCAGTACTGCTTTAGTCCGGGACAGGGGAGAGTACGAGCAGTACTTC
CASSTALVRDRGEYEQYF
>TRBJ2-2|16|NA|TRBD1|TRBV28
TGTGCCAGCACACAAAGCCGGGACAGGGTTACCGGGGAGCTGTTTTTT
CASTQSRDRVTGELFF
>TRBJ2-1|13|NA|TRBD2|TRBV29-1
TGCAGCGGTAGTAGCGGGCGCTACAATGAGCAGTTCTTC
CSGSSGRYNEQFF
>TRBJ1-2|12|NA|NA|TRBV2
TGTGCCAGCAAAGGGACACTGGGCGGCTACACCTTC
CASKGTLGGYTF
>TRBJ2-3|16|NA|TRBD2|TRBV5-4
TGTGCCAGCACCCATGCGTCTAGCGGGAGGATTGAGGCGCAGTATTTT
CASTHASSGRIEAQYF
>TRBJ2-2|17|NA|TRBD1|TRBV7-8
TGTGCCAGCAGCTTATTTGGACAGGGCCGGCGGGCCGGGGAGCTGTTTTTT
CASSLFGQGRRAGELFF
>TRBJ2-3|19|NA|TRBD2|TRBV24-1
TGTGCCACCAGTGATCACGGACTAGCGGGAGCCTATTCTCCAGATACGCAGTATTTT
CATSDHGLAGAYSPDTQYF
>TRBJ1-6|14|NA|TRBD1|TRBV28
TGTGCCAGCAGAGTTGGGACAGCAGATTCACCCCTCCACTTT
CASRVGTADSPLHF
>TRBJ1-3|14|NA|TRBD1|TRBV29-1
TGCAGCGCCGCCGGGACAGGGTTTGGAAACACCATATATTTT
CSAAGTGFGNTIYF
>TRBJ2-5|16|NA|TRBD2|TRBV5-5
TGTGCCAGCAGCCCTGGACTAGTGGCCCTTCAAGAGACCCAGTACTTC
CASSPGLVALQETQYF
>TRBJ2-1|13|NA|TRBD2|TRBV24-1
TGTGCCACGGTGGGGGGGGAATACAATGAGCAGTTCTTC
CATVGGEYNEQFF
>TRBJ1-5|13|once|TRBD1|TRBV28
TGTGCCAGCAGTGGACAGGGCATACAGCCCCAGCATTTT
CASSGQGIQPQHF
>TRBJ2-5|13|NA|TRBD1|TRBV6-5
TGTGCCAGCAGTAACAACAGGGGAGAGACCCAGTACTTC
CASSNNRGETQYF
>TRBJ2-7|16|once|TRBD1|TRBV27
TGTGCCAGCAGACGGGACCTACAGGGGTCCACCTACGAGCAGTACTTC
CASRRDLQGSTYEQYF
>TRBJ2-1|14|NA|TRBD2|TRBV6-1
TGTGCCAGCAGTGATGCGGGAGCCTACAATGAGCAGTTCTTC
CASSDAGAYNEQFF